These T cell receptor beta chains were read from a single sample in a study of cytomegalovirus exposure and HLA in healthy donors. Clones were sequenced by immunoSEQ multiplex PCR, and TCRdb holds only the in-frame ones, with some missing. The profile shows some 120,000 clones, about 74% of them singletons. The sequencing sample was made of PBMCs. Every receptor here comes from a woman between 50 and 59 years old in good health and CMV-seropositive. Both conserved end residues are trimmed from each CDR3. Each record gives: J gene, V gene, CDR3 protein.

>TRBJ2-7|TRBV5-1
ASSWTSGGSYEQY
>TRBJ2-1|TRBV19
ASSIGGGNAEQF
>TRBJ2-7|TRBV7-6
ASSLGRQSYEQY
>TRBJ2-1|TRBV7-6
ASSPWTGRGNEQF
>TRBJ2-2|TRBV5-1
ASSFGQAPGELF
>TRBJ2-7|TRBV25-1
ASSESVVLGTAYEQY
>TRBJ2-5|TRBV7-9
ASSLSVRETQY
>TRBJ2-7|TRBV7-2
ASSLGGDGITEQY
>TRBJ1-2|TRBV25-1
ASSDRRIEGSGYT
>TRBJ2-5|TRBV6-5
ASAPWTTKETQY
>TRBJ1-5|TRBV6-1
ASFSVFGNQPQH
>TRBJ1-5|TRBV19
ASRDSEWLFRPQH
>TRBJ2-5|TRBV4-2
ASSSGGEAYYRETQY
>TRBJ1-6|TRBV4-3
ASSQDWGQSNSPLH
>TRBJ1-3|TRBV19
ASRTDRRGNTIY
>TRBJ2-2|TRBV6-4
ASQRGTGELF
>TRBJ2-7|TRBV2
ASGKGPSYEQY
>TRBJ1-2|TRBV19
ASGQGYGYT
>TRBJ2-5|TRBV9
ASSVAGTSGETQY
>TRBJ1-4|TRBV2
ASSALATNEKLF
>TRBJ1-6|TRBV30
AWSSRQGRNSPLH
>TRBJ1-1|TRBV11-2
ASRRPGALGEAF
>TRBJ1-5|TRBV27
AYRTGRGSQPQH
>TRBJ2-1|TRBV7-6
ASSLSTTNNEQF
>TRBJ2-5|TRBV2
ASSESLIRGKETQY
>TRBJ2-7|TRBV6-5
AIGRGTEQY
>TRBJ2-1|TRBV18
ASSPTVRTSQF
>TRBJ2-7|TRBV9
ASSVGATAGYEQY
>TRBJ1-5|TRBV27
ASRTNEYSNQPQH
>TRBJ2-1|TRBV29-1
SVTGVGSYNEQF
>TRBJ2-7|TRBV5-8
ASRAGAYEQY
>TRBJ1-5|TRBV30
AWSVHGYSQPQH
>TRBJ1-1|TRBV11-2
ASSLERNTEAF
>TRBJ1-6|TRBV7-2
ASSLAGTGYSPLH
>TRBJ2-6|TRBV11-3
ASSSTGAGANVLT
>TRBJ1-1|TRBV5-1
ASRRKWDTEAF
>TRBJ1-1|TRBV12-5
ASGLVLGTGGVNTEAF
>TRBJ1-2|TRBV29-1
SVLGSEGGYT
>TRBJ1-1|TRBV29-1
SVALQGGYTEAF
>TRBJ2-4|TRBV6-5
ASSTGGIQY
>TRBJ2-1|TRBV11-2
ASSFGASVSEQF
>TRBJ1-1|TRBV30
AWSVVRGTEAF
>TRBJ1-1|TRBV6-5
ASSYSDSSEAF
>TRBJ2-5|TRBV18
ASSPGQGETQY
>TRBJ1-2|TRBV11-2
ASSRPLWKDGPGGYT
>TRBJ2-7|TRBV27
ASRPTVSYEQY
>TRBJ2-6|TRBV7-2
ASSLYGRLVSGANVLT
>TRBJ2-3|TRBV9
ASSVGPPDTQY
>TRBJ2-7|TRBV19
ASRGNLKYEQY
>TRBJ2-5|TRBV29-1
SGGGTSWETQY
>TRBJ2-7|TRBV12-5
ASGRDSGRVITYEQY
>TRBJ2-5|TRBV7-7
ASSTGGDRFKMGTQY